The rows below give T cell receptor beta chains drawn from one sample of a study of cytomegalovirus exposure and HLA in healthy donors. Assay: immunoSEQ multiplex PCR; the TCRdb copy retains only in-frame clones and omits some. The table records some 60,000 clones, around 95% of them present only once. Sequenced: PBMCs. Receptor source: a man aged 18 to 35 in good health and CMV-seropositive. CDR3s include the opening cysteine and the closing phenylalanine or tryptophan. The D gene is left open where the match is weak. Rows may omit the clone size; those that give it use once, few, many or a size class.

d_call	j_call	v_call	clone_size	cdr3_nt	cdr3_aa
.	TRBJ2-7	TRBV30	.	TGTGCCTGCCTAGTCTCCTACGAGCAGTACTTC	CACLVSYEQYF
.	TRBJ2-5	TRBV7-9	.	TGTGCCAGCAGCTTATCTCCGCGGCAGCCTCAAGAGACCCAGTACTTC	CASSLSPRQPQETQYF
TRBD1	TRBJ1-1	TRBV29-1	once	TGCAGCGTGTTGACAGGGCAGAACACTGAAGCTTTCTTT	CSVLTGQNTEAFF
.	TRBJ2-6	TRBV6-6	once	TGTGCCAGCAGTTTCAATAGCTTATCTGGGGCCAACGTCCTGACTTTC	CASSFNSLSGANVLTF
TRBD2	TRBJ2-7	TRBV7-9	.	TGTGCCAGCAGTTTCCGGACTAGCGGGAGGTCATACGAGCAGTACTTC	CASSFRTSGRSYEQYF
.	TRBJ2-1	TRBV7-9	.	TGTGCCAGCAGCGAGCTCCGGGACTCACTAGGATTCGATGAGCAGTTCTTC	CASSELRDSLGFDEQFF
.	TRBJ1-3	TRBV4-1	.	TGCGCCAGCAGCCAAAGACAGAGCTCTGGAAACACCATATATTTT	CASSQRQSSGNTIYF
.	TRBJ1-1	TRBV7-6	.	TGTGCCAGCAGTCCGGGGGGGGCCAACACTGAAGCTTTCTTT	CASSPGGANTEAFF
.	TRBJ1-1	TRBV7-9	.	TGTGCCAGCAGCTTACTCCCGCAAGGGGACACTGAAGCTTTCTTT	CASSLLPQGDTEAFF
.	TRBJ1-2	TRBV2	.	TGTGCCAGCACCAACAGTCGGAATGGCTACACCTTC	CASTNSRNGYTF
TRBD1	TRBJ1-6	TRBV9	.	TGTGCCAGCAGCGCTAGCCAGGGGGCTCTTTCACCCCTCCACTTT	CASSASQGALSPLHF
TRBD1	TRBJ2-5	TRBV7-9	.	TGTGCCAGCAGCACCAACCGGGACAGGGCTGATGAGACCCAGTACTTC	CASSTNRDRADETQYF
TRBD2	TRBJ2-2	TRBV15	.	TGTGCCACCAGCAGAGATCCTCTAGCGGGAGCGGGCGGGGAGCTGTTTTTT	CATSRDPLAGAGGELFF
TRBD1	TRBJ2-5	TRBV28	.	TGTGCCAGCAGTTCGACAGGGTTCGGACCTTCTGAGACCCAGTACTTC	CASSSTGFGPSETQYF
TRBD1	TRBJ2-7	TRBV5-5	.	TGTGCCAGCAGCGTATGGGACAGCCCGGGCTCCTACGAGCAGTACTTC	CASSVWDSPGSYEQYF
.	TRBJ2-5	TRBV11-2	.	TGTGCCAGCAGCTTGGTCAGGTACCAAGAGACCCAGTACTTC	CASSLVRYQETQYF
.	TRBJ2-7	TRBV6-5	once	TGTGCCAGCAGTTACTCCTTCCCCCCTTCCTACGAGCAGTACTTC	CASSYSFPPSYEQYF
.	TRBJ2-7	TRBV5-1	.	TGCGCCAGCAGCCCGCCGCGGTACTACGAGCAGTACTTC	CASSPPRYYEQYF
.	TRBJ2-2	TRBV6-1	.	TGTGCCAGCAACGACGAAGCGGGGAACACCGGGGAGCTGTTTTTT	CASNDEAGNTGELFF
TRBD1	TRBJ2-5	TRBV5-1	.	TGCGCCAGCAGCTGGGGTGAAGGACAGGGGGAGACCCAGTACTTC	CASSWGEGQGETQYF
TRBD2	TRBJ2-5	TRBV2	.	TGTGCCAGCAGGGGGGTTCGGGGGGTGCGAGAGACCCAGTACTTC	CASRGVRGVRETQYF
TRBD1	TRBJ1-6	TRBV18	once	TGTGCCAGCTCACTAACGGGACAGCTTAATTCACCCCTCCACTTT	CASSLTGQLNSPLHF